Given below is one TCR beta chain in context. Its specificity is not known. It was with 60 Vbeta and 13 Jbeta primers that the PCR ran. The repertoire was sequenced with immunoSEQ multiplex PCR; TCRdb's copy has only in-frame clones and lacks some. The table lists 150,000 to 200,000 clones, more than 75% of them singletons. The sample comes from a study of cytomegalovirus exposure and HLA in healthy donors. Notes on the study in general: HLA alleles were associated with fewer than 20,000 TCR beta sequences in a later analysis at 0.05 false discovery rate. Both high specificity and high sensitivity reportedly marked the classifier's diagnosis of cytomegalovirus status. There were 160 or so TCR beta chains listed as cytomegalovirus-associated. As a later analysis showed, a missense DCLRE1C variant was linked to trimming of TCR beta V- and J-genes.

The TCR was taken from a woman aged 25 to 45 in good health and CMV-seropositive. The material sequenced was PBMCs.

CDR3 residues: CASSQQWGGLYEQYF. The CDR3 bases are TGCGCCAGCAGCCAACAGTGGGGGGGGCTCTACGAGCAGTACTTC. This sequence joins TRBV4-3 and TRBJ2-7; D is possibly TRBD2 (7 bases). This CDR3 contains 15 residues. Trimming removed 2 bases at V and 3 bases at J, with 14 bases between. The germline gives CDR1 LGHNA, CDR2 YSLEER.